These T cell receptor beta chains were read from a single sample in a study of T cells in Graves' hyperthyroidism and ophthalmopathy. One entry per CDR3 protein results from TCRdb running MiXCR on the multiplex PCR reads. This repertoire shows under 400,000 distinct CDR3 sequences, less than 20% found once; its top ten account for roughly a sixth. The sample comprised blood. Receptor source: a woman between 40 and 50 years old with Graves' ophthalmopathy. Both conserved end residues are part of each CDR3. Each record gives: D gene, V gene, clone size, J gene, CDR3 DNA, CDR3 protein. A D gene is named only where the DNA matches it firmly. Not all rows give a size; the values are once, few, many and, for expanded clones, a class.

d_gene: NA
v_gene: TRBV15
abundance: many
j_gene: TRBJ2-7
CDR3nt: TGTGCCACCAGCAGAGCTCTGCGGGTCGACAACGAGCAGTACTTC
CDR3aa: CATSRALRVDNEQYF

d_gene: NA
v_gene: TRBV7-6
abundance: many
j_gene: TRBJ1-3
CDR3nt: TGTGCCAGCAGCCTGACTTCCCTCTCTGGAAACACCATATATTTT
CDR3aa: CASSLTSLSGNTIYF

d_gene: TRBD2
v_gene: TRBV4-2
abundance: many
j_gene: TRBJ2-7
CDR3nt: TGTGCCAGCAGCCCGATGACTAGCGGGAGGTCCGGGGAGCAGTACTTC
CDR3aa: CASSPMTSGRSGEQYF

d_gene: TRBD2
v_gene: TRBV20-1
abundance: NA
j_gene: TRBJ2-2
CDR3nt: TGCAGTGCTAGTACCCAACTAGCGGGAGGGCCCGGGGAGCTGTTTTTT
CDR3aa: CSASTQLAGGPGELFF

d_gene: TRBD2
v_gene: TRBV24-1
abundance: many
j_gene: TRBJ2-5
CDR3nt: TGTGCCACCAGTGACCCTGGACTAGCGGGAGAGACCCAGTACTTC
CDR3aa: CATSDPGLAGETQYF

d_gene: TRBD2
v_gene: TRBV9
abundance: few
j_gene: TRBJ2-7
CDR3nt: TGTGCCAGCAGCGTAGGTGTTGGGGAGGGGTTCCACGAGCAGTACTTC
CDR3aa: CASSVGVGEGFHEQYF

d_gene: TRBD1
v_gene: TRBV5-1
abundance: many
j_gene: TRBJ2-2
CDR3nt: TGCGCCAGCAGCCCGATAGGACAGGGGACAATCACCGGGGAGCTGTTTTTT
CDR3aa: CASSPIGQGTITGELFF

d_gene: TRBD1
v_gene: TRBV12-5
abundance: many
j_gene: TRBJ1-1
CDR3nt: TGTGCTAGTGGTTTGGCTGGACAGGGGGGTTTGAACACTGAAGCTTTCTTT
CDR3aa: CASGLAGQGGLNTEAFF

d_gene: NA
v_gene: TRBV19
abundance: NA
j_gene: TRBJ1-1
CDR3nt: TGTGCCACCTCCCGCGGGGGCGCATCCCCTGAAGCTTTCTTT
CDR3aa: CATSRGGASPEAFF

d_gene: NA
v_gene: TRBV9
abundance: many
j_gene: TRBJ2-7
CDR3nt: TGTGCCAGCTCTACGGGACACAATTCCTACGAGCAGTACTTC
CDR3aa: CASSTGHNSYEQYF

d_gene: NA
v_gene: TRBV6-5
abundance: many
j_gene: TRBJ1-5
CDR3nt: TGTGCCAGCAGTTACCCGGACAAGTATAGCAATCAGCCCCAGCATTTT
CDR3aa: CASSYPDKYSNQPQHF

d_gene: NA
v_gene: TRBV11-2
abundance: NA
j_gene: TRBJ1-3
CDR3nt: TGTGCCAGCAGCTCCGGCGGACAGCGCTCTGGAAACACCATATATTTT
CDR3aa: CASSSGGQRSGNTIYF

d_gene: TRBD1
v_gene: TRBV5-1
abundance: many
j_gene: TRBJ2-3
CDR3nt: TGCGCCAGCTGCGCTTATAGGGGGCGCGGTAATACGCAGTATTTT
CDR3aa: CASCAYRGRGNTQYF

d_gene: NA
v_gene: TRBV12-3/TRBV12-4
abundance: many
j_gene: TRBJ1-2
CDR3nt: TGTGCCAGCAGTTCCACCGGGTTCTATGGCTACACCTTC
CDR3aa: CASSSTGFYGYTF

d_gene: NA
v_gene: TRBV29-1
abundance: many
j_gene: TRBJ1-1
CDR3nt: TGCAGCGTTGAAAGCGCCGGCCGCCGAGAAGCTTTCTTT
CDR3aa: CSVESAGRREAFF